This T cell receptor beta chain was documented in a study of glioma-infiltrating T cells after dendritic cell vaccination. For the study at large: Dendritic cells derived from monocytes and pulsed with autologous tumor lysate formed the vaccine.

No glioblastoma patient carried an isocitrate dehydrogenase mutation. PBMC were collected before vaccination, two weeks after the third vaccination, and at progression. CDR1 and CDR2 (germline): MNHEY, SVGAGI. This CDR3 contains 14 residues. The J segment lost 1 base and the V segment lost 5 bases, leaving 1 base of the junction unmatched. Sequencing was performed with immunoSEQ multiplex PCR; in TCRdb, only in-frame clones are kept and a portion is missing. The sample consists of fewer than 110,000 clones, roughly 80% of them appearing once. This receptor was identified in a human donor with glioblastoma. Sample: blood, taken before dendritic cell vaccination. The gene calls are TRBV6-5 and TRBJ2-3, with TRBD1 matching over 9 bases. CDR3 protein: CASSRTGGTDTQYF. The DNA for the CDR3 is TGTGCCAGCAGTCGGACAGGGGGCACAGATACGCAGTATTTT.